The 10 T cell receptor beta chains below all came from one sample that was sequenced in a study of T cells in localized non-small cell lung cancer. The protocol was immunoSEQ multiplex PCR, while the TCRdb copy is restricted to in-frame clones and leaves out a portion. The sample includes roughly 25,000 clones, roughly 92% of them seen just once. Sequenced material: peripheral blood, taken before any cancer treatment. These receptors all stem from a woman aged 35 to 70 with stage I lung adenocarcinoma.

The genes are TRBV6-4 and TRBJ1-3; 7 bases match TRBD1. The V segment lost 7 bases and the J segment 8 bases; nucleotides outside the gene matches: 14. The germline CDR1 and CDR2 sequences are MRHNA and SNTAGT. This CDR3 is 15 amino acids long. In DNA, the CDR3 is TGTGCCAGCACCGCTTCGACAGGGCGCTTGGACACCATATATTTT. This translates into CASTASTGRLDTIYF.

This chain uses TRBV10-1 with TRBJ2-7; D perhaps matches TRBD1 (6 bases). V gave up 6 bases and J gave up 2 bases, with 14 bases separating them. Per the germline V gene, CDR1 is WNHNN and CDR2 is SYGVQD (reference sequence). The CDR3 loop spans 14 amino acids. DNA for the CDR3: TGCGCCAGCAGCGCTGGACAGCTTCCCTACGAGCAGTACTTC. Translated, it gives CASSAGQLPYEQYF.

Only a few counts were recorded for this clone. The rearrangement joins TRBV4-1 to TRBJ2-3; 7 bases are a match to TRBD1. With 4 bases clipped from V and 6 bases from J, the junction kept 10 bases outside the gene matches. The CDR3 length is 15 residues. CDR1 MGHRA and CDR2 YSYEKL come from the germline V gene. The CDR3 here is CASSPSDRHQDTQYF. DNA of the CDR3: TGCGCCAGCAGCCCCTCGGACAGGCATCAGGATACGCAGTATTTT.

V gene TRBV18 combines with J gene TRBJ1-1; D ambiguous. The CDR3 sequence is 14 residues long. Trimming left V 2 bases short and J 0 bases short, with 7 bases between. The germline gives CDR1 KGHSH, CDR2 LQKENI. The CDR3 loop reads CASSPFGMNTEAFF. As DNA, the CDR3 is TGTGCCAGCTCACCATTCGGGATGAACACTGAAGCTTTCTTT.

The chain has TRBV11-2 and TRBJ2-7; no clear D gene. CDR3 length: 16 amino acids. The germline gives CDR1 SGHAT, CDR2 FQNNGV. The ends were cut back, 6 bases at V and 1 base at J, with 19 bases in the middle. In DNA form, the CDR3 reads TGTGCCAGCAGGAGCCCAGGAAAGGAAAAATCCTACGAGCAGTACTTC. This gives the protein CASRSPGKEKSYEQYF.

This chain uses TRBV6-1 with TRBJ1-4; a possible D gene is TRBD1 (5 bases). The CDR3 covers 15 residues. Trimming took 8 bases from V and 8 from J, leaving 21 bases between them. Germline values: CDR1 MNHNS, CDR2 SASEGT. CDR3 in amino acids: CASGQGLGLFEKLFF. CDR3 bases: TGTGCCAGCGGTCAGGGACTAGGTCTTTTCGAAAAACTGTTTTTT.

This clone occurred once. The CDR3 nucleotides are TGTGCCAGCAGCCGTGACCCCCTCTTCGGGAATGAGCAGTTCTTC. It codes for CASSRDPLFGNEQFF. V and J are TRBV7-2 and TRBJ2-1; D is unclear. CDR3 length: 15 residues. V lost 5 bases and J lost 7, with 18 bases in between. Looked up from germline, CDR1 is SGHTA and CDR2 is FQGNSA.

The chain links TRBV2 to TRBJ1-4; a weak D match, TRBD1 (5 bases). V lost 4 bases to trimming and J lost 7 bases, with 16 bases between them. The CDR3 consists of 15 residues. CDR1 is SNHLY and CDR2 is FYNNEI in the germline V gene. CDR3 amino acids: CASSGIGGVSEKLFF. The CDR3 region has the DNA TGTGCCAGCAGTGGTATTGGGGGAGTAAGTGAAAAACTGTTTTTT.

CDR3 region: CASSVGGTGTDTQYF. The CDR3 DNA reads TGTGCCAGCAGCGTAGGCGGGACCGGCACAGATACGCAGTATTTT. The chain joins TRBV9 to TRBJ2-3, with D perhaps TRBD2 (6 bases). The CDR3 has 15 residues. V lost 0 bases and J 1 base, leaving 9 bases between the germline ends. The germline gives CDR1 SGDLS, CDR2 YYNGEE.

This clone was picked up a small number of times. The V gene is TRBV7-2, the J gene TRBJ2-2, with 9 bases aligning to TRBD1. CDR1 and CDR2 from the germline V gene are SGHTA and FQGNSA. This CDR3 has 14 amino acids. With V trimmed by 4 bases and J by 6 bases, 3 bases remained unmatched. For the CDR3, the DNA is TGTGCCAGCAGCTCCAGGACAGGGGCCGGGGAGCTGTTTTTT. Translated: CASSSRTGAGELFF.